The entry below describes one TCR beta chain. Its antigen is still unknown. These data come from a study of T cell responses to AZD1222 COVID-19 vaccine. Assay used: immunoSEQ multiplex PCR; TCRdb lists only in-frame clones, some missing. The sample holds around 180,000 clones; around 88% are singletons and the top ten take 0.4% to 0.5%. The study's findings and limits: Baseline serology detected seropositivity in only 5 or 6 AZD1222 recipients. Repertoires were obtained solely post-peak T cell response. Increases in Spike-specific TCR breadth and depth were seen after two AZD1222 doses.

V was trimmed by 2 bases and J by 2 bases, leaving 10 bases between them. This CDR3 region has 15 residues. Germline loops: CDR1 MDHEN, CDR2 SYDVKM. The sequenced sample was peripheral blood, obtained on day 0 of AZD1222 vaccination. The chain links TRBV28 to TRBJ1-5; maybe TRBD1 (6 bases). The source of this sequence is an adult in good health. CDR3 nucleotide sequence: TGTGCCAGCAGTTTAACACAGGGTGGCAATCAGCCCCAGCATTTT. It is translated as CASSLTQGGNQPQHF. The whole variable domain, remainder taken from reference TRBV28 and TRBJ1-5, is DVKVTQSSRYLVKRTGEKVFLECVQDMDHENMFWYRQDPGLGLRLIYFSYDVKMKEKGDIPEGYSVSREKKERFSLILESASTNQTSMYLCASSLTQGGNQPQHFGDGTRLSIL.